This is a list of T cell receptor beta chains from one sample in a study of high-grade serous ovarian cancer treatment subgroups. The protocol was immunoSEQ multiplex PCR, while the TCRdb copy is restricted to in-frame clones and leaves out a portion. The sample contains about 9,000 clones, about 78% of which appear only once. The specimen was tumor tissue. These receptors all stem from a human donor with high-grade serous ovarian cancer. Each CDR3 is given with its conserved first and last residue. A D gene is named only where the DNA matches it firmly. The listing skips clone size in some rows; elsewhere it reads once, few, many or a size class.

CDR3 length: 17; clone size: .; J gene: TRBJ1-2; V gene: TRBV9; D gene: .; CDR3 protein: CASSVAAGASPNYGYTF; CDR3 DNA: TGTGCCAGCAGCGTAGCGGCAGGGGCCAGCCCTAACTATGGCTACACCTTC
CDR3 length: 15; clone size: .; J gene: TRBJ2-1; V gene: TRBV10-3; D gene: .; CDR3 protein: CAISGGAGSYNEQFF; CDR3 DNA: TGTGCCATCAGTGGAGGGGCAGGGTCCTACAATGAGCAGTTCTTC
CDR3 length: 15; clone size: .; J gene: TRBJ1-1; V gene: TRBV9; D gene: .; CDR3 protein: CASSVGGRGNTEAFF; CDR3 DNA: TGTGCCAGCAGCGTGGGAGGCAGGGGGAACACTGAAGCTTTCTTT
CDR3 length: 18; clone size: .; J gene: TRBJ1-2; V gene: TRBV27; D gene: TRBD1; CDR3 protein: CASSLTAPRGLVSYGYTF; CDR3 DNA: TGTGCCAGCAGTTTAACAGCCCCGAGGGGGCTGGTTTCCTATGGCTACACCTTC
CDR3 length: 15; clone size: few; J gene: TRBJ1-1; V gene: TRBV7-9; D gene: .; CDR3 protein: CASSLVGGADTEAFF; CDR3 DNA: TGTGCCAGCAGCTTAGTAGGGGGGGCGGACACTGAAGCTTTCTTT
CDR3 length: 15; clone size: .; J gene: TRBJ2-5; V gene: TRBV7-2; D gene: TRBD2; CDR3 protein: CASSRTSATQETQYF; CDR3 DNA: TGTGCCAGCAGCCGAACTAGCGCAACACAAGAGACCCAGTACTTC
CDR3 length: 14; clone size: .; J gene: TRBJ2-7; V gene: TRBV19; D gene: TRBD1; CDR3 protein: CASSRDRSSYEQYF; CDR3 DNA: TGTGCCAGTAGTAGGGACAGGAGCTCCTACGAGCAGTACTTC
CDR3 length: 19; clone size: once; J gene: TRBJ1-4; V gene: TRBV5-1; D gene: TRBD1; CDR3 protein: CASSSGGTGQLSTNEKLFF; CDR3 DNA: TGCGCCAGCAGCTCCGGAGGTACGGGACAGCTCTCAACTAATGAAAAACTGTTTTTT
CDR3 length: 15; clone size: few; J gene: TRBJ2-7; V gene: TRBV5-8; D gene: .; CDR3 protein: CASSSEGDGPYEQYF; CDR3 DNA: TGTGCCAGCAGCTCCGAAGGGGACGGGCCCTACGAGCAGTACTTC
CDR3 length: 15; clone size: .; J gene: TRBJ1-1; V gene: TRBV4-3; D gene: .; CDR3 protein: CASSQDPGQNTEAFF; CDR3 DNA: TGCGCCAGCAGCCAAGATCCAGGGCAGAACACTGAAGCTTTCTTT
CDR3 length: 16; clone size: .; J gene: TRBJ2-3; V gene: TRBV5-1; D gene: TRBD1; CDR3 protein: CASSYVQGRPTDTQYF; CDR3 DNA: TGCGCCAGCAGTTATGTACAGGGGCGGCCCACAGATACGCAGTATTTT
CDR3 length: 13; clone size: .; J gene: TRBJ2-7; V gene: TRBV2; D gene: .; CDR3 protein: CASSEEGGLEQYF; CDR3 DNA: TGTGCCAGCAGTGAGGAGGGGGGCTTGGAGCAGTACTTC
CDR3 length: 12; clone size: .; J gene: TRBJ2-1; V gene: TRBV6-6; D gene: .; CDR3 protein: CASAFPYNEQFF; CDR3 DNA: TGTGCCAGCGCCTTTCCGTACAATGAGCAGTTCTTC
CDR3 length: 11; clone size: once; J gene: TRBJ2-1; V gene: TRBV2; D gene: .; CDR3 protein: CASSGAGEQFF; CDR3 DNA: TGTGCCAGCAGTGGAGCAGGCGAGCAGTTCTTC
CDR3 length: 13; clone size: .; J gene: TRBJ1-2; V gene: TRBV5-6; D gene: .; CDR3 protein: CASSYQQGHGYTF; CDR3 DNA: TGTGCCAGCAGCTACCAGCAGGGCCATGGCTACACCTTC
CDR3 length: 16; clone size: .; J gene: TRBJ2-1; V gene: TRBV11-3; D gene: TRBD1; CDR3 protein: CASSQSDRDPYNEQFF; CDR3 DNA: TGTGCCAGCAGCCAATCTGACAGGGACCCCTACAATGAGCAGTTCTTC
CDR3 length: 15; clone size: .; J gene: TRBJ2-1; V gene: TRBV5-1; D gene: .; CDR3 protein: CASRPSRRAYNEQFF; CDR3 DNA: TGCGCCAGCAGGCCCAGTAGGAGGGCCTACAATGAGCAGTTCTTC
CDR3 length: 14; clone size: .; J gene: TRBJ2-5; V gene: TRBV5-6; D gene: TRBD2; CDR3 protein: CASSLGLAQETQYF; CDR3 DNA: TGTGCCAGCAGCTTGGGACTAGCGCAAGAGACCCAGTACTTC
CDR3 length: 14; clone size: .; J gene: TRBJ2-1; V gene: TRBV7-2; D gene: TRBD2; CDR3 protein: CASSLVRGDNEQFF; CDR3 DNA: TGTGCCAGCAGCTTAGTGCGGGGGGACAATGAGCAGTTCTTC
CDR3 length: 14; clone size: .; J gene: TRBJ2-7; V gene: TRBV30; D gene: .; CDR3 protein: CAWSVYRGAYEQYF; CDR3 DNA: TGTGCCTGGAGTGTCTATAGGGGGGCCTACGAGCAGTACTTC
CDR3 length: 15; clone size: few; J gene: TRBJ1-1; V gene: TRBV6-6; D gene: .; CDR3 protein: CASSYGAGLNTEAFF; CDR3 DNA: TGTGCCAGCAGTTACGGGGCAGGCTTGAACACTGAAGCTTTCTTT
CDR3 length: 12; clone size: .; J gene: TRBJ2-5; V gene: TRBV6-5; D gene: .; CDR3 protein: CASSYSGETQYF; CDR3 DNA: TGTGCCAGCAGTTACTCAGGGGAGACCCAGTACTTC
CDR3 length: 13; clone size: .; J gene: TRBJ2-5; V gene: TRBV11-2; D gene: .; CDR3 protein: CASSPAQVETQYF; CDR3 DNA: TGTGCCAGCAGCCCGGCACAGGTAGAGACCCAGTACTTC
CDR3 length: 15; clone size: .; J gene: TRBJ1-2; V gene: TRBV6-1; D gene: .; CDR3 protein: CASSEGRSLVYGYTF; CDR3 DNA: TGTGCCAGCAGTGAAGGTCGCAGCCTGGTCTATGGCTACACCTTC
CDR3 length: 13; clone size: .; J gene: TRBJ2-5; V gene: TRBV9; D gene: .; CDR3 protein: CASSFGGQETQYF; CDR3 DNA: TGTGCCAGCAGTTTCGGGGGTCAAGAGACCCAGTACTTC
CDR3 length: 15; clone size: .; J gene: TRBJ2-5; V gene: TRBV7-2; D gene: .; CDR3 protein: CASSRPGRGQETQYF; CDR3 DNA: TGTGCCAGCAGCCGGCCTGGCAGGGGTCAAGAGACCCAGTACTTC
CDR3 length: 15; clone size: few; J gene: TRBJ2-7; V gene: TRBV19; D gene: .; CDR3 protein: CASSTLTGRVYEQYF; CDR3 DNA: TGTGCCAGTAGTACATTAACAGGGAGGGTCTACGAGCAGTACTTC